These 29 T cell receptor beta chains were sequenced from one sample in a study of regulatory T cells in long-lasting Graves disease. As for time point: persistent/refractory GD, antithyroid drugs over 5 years with positive TRAb. PBMCs were the source of the RNA used for TCR sequencing. Library construction for TCR beta used iRepertoire HTBI primers and Arm-PCR of CDR3 regions. TCRdb independently ran MiXCR on the multiplex PCR reads; one entry per CDR3 protein. Among about 660,000 distinct CDR3 sequences listed, about 32% were seen once. The specimen comprised peripheral blood mononuclear cells (PBMCs), sampled when the disease was refractory, from a patient treated with antithyroid drugs. These receptors came from a female donor with Graves disease.

This rearrangement joins TRBV12-3 or TRBV12-4 to TRBJ1-5; D is ambiguous. The CDR3 loop spans 14 amino acids. The ends were cut back, 3 bases at V and 1 base at J, with 7 bases in the middle. The CDR3 here is CASSFRQSNQPQHF. CDR3 DNA: TGTGCCAGCAGTTTTAGGCAGAGCAATCAGCCCCAGCATTTT.

The J gene is TRBJ1-5, the V gene TRBV19; D is perhaps TRBD1 (5 bases). This CDR3 region has 14 residues. The germline V gene has CDR1 LNHDA and CDR2 SQIVND (reference sequence). Between the trimmed V and J ends, which lost 6 bases and 5 bases, there was a span of 14 bases. As DNA, the CDR3 is TGTGCCAGTAGCCGACGGGGGTTCGATCAGCCCCAGCATTTT. The encoded protein is CASSRRGFDQPQHF. The full variable domain, with the rest looked up from reference TRBV19 and TRBJ1-5, is DGGITQSPKYLFRKEGQNVTLSCEQNLNHDAMYWYRQDPGQGLRLIYYSQIVNDFQKGDIAEGYSVSREKKESFPLTVTSAQKNPTAFYLCASSRRGFDQPQHFGDGTRLSIL.

This clonotype was observed a few times. The chain is built from TRBV12-3 or TRBV12-4 and TRBJ2-4; 9 bases are a match to TRBD1. V lost 10 bases and J lost 5; bases outside the gene matches: 6. The CDR3 sequence is 13 residues long. CDR3 amino acids: CATTGQGQNIQYF. CDR3 nucleotide sequence: TGTGCCACCACGGGACAGGGCCAAAACATTCAGTACTTC.

This clonotype was counted between two and nine times. This chain connects TRBV7-2 to TRBJ1-1; the D is unclear. V lost 4 bases and J lost 4, with 10 bases in between. This CDR3 region has 13 residues. CDR1 SGHTA and CDR2 FQGNSA come from the germline V gene. CDR3 protein: CASSSRTATEAFF. CDR3 nucleotides: TGTGCCAGCAGCTCCAGGACGGCCACTGAAGCTTTCTTT.

This clonotype was recorded many times. The V and J genes are TRBV2 and TRBJ2-5; 8 nucleotides align to TRBD1. CDR1 is SNHLY, CDR2 FYNNEI, per germline. This CDR3 has 14 amino acids. Trimming took 5 bases from V and 5 from J; bases not matched to a gene: 7. The CDR3 sequence: CASSSRTGGETQYF. The CDR3 DNA reads TGTGCCAGCAGTAGCCGAACAGGGGGGGAGACCCAGTACTTC.

The chain has TRBV12-3 or TRBV12-4 and TRBJ1-1; the match to TRBD1 covers 8 bases. V was pared by 7 bases and J by 1 base, with 5 bases of the junction left unmatched. The CDR3 has 14 amino acids. Written as DNA, the CDR3 is TGTGCCAGCAAACCAGGGGGCTCGAACACTGAAGCTTTCTTT. Translation: CASKPGGSNTEAFF.

V is TRBV12-3 or TRBV12-4 and J is TRBJ2-2; 8 nucleotides align to TRBD2. The length of the CDR3 is 15 residues. Unmatched junction bases numbered 6, after V lost 5 bases and J lost 4 bases. CDR3 amino acids: CASSIRLARTGELFF. The CDR3 DNA reads as TGTGCCAGCAGTATTAGACTAGCGCGCACCGGGGAGCTGTTTTTT.

The V gene is TRBV12-3 or TRBV12-4, the J gene TRBJ1-5; perhaps TRBD1 as D (5 bases). Trimming pared 3 bases from V and 8 bases from J, leaving 14 bases between. This CDR3 region has 14 residues. The CDR3 nucleotides are TGTGCCAGCAGTTTGGCTGGGGGGAGGGAGCCCCAGCATTTT. It is translated as CASSLAGGREPQHF.

The V and J genes are TRBV12-3 or TRBV12-4 and TRBJ1-5; possible D gene TRBD1, 6 bases. The CDR3 is 14 residues long. Trimming shortened V by 6 bases and J by 7 bases, and 16 bases separated the two germline ends. The CDR3 reads CASSGQPPRQPQHF. CDR3 nucleotide sequence: TGTGCCAGCAGCGGACAGCCACCTCGGCAGCCCCAGCATTTT.

CDR3 amino acids: CASRPGTHSNQPQHF. In nucleotides, the CDR3 is TGTGCCAGTAGGCCCGGGACCCATAGCAATCAGCCCCAGCATTTT. The V and J genes are TRBV19 and TRBJ1-5, with D tentatively TRBD1 (5 bases). The CDR3 consists of 15 residues. Per the germline V gene, CDR1 is LNHDA and CDR2 is SQIVND (reference sequence). V lost 6 bases to trimming and J lost 0 bases, with 12 bases between them. The full variable domain, rest sourced from reference TRBV19 and TRBJ1-5, is DGGITQSPKYLFRKEGQNVTLSCEQNLNHDAMYWYRQDPGQGLRLIYYSQIVNDFQKGDIAEGYSVSREKKESFPLTVTSAQKNPTAFYLCASRPGTHSNQPQHFGDGTRLSIL.

This clonotype was counted many times. The rearrangement links TRBV12-3 or TRBV12-4 to TRBJ1-2, with D possibly matching TRBD1 (5 bases). The CDR3 contains 13 residues. Trimming took 8 bases from V and 1 from J, leaving 11 bases between them. The CDR3 nucleotides are TGTGCCAGCGGATATCAGGGTAACTATGGCTACACCTTC. This encodes CASGYQGNYGYTF.

The CDR3 DNA sequence: TGTGCCATCAGTGGGGGACAGAGCTCCTATAATTCACCCCTCCACTTT. Amino acid sequence: CAISGGQSSYNSPLHF. The V call is TRBV10-3, the J call TRBJ1-6, with TRBD1 matching 7 bases. V trimming: 4 bases; J trimming: 0 bases; junction bases outside the gene matches: 3. CDR3 size: 16 residues. Germline V gives CDR1 ENHRY, CDR2 SYGVKD.

V and J are TRBV10-3 and TRBJ1-5; D gene unclear. Deletions cut 10 bases from V and 1 base from J, with 17 bases between. Germline CDR1 is ENHRY and CDR2 is SYGVKD. The length of the CDR3 is 15 residues. The CDR3 sequence: CATIRGQASNQPQHF. The CDR3 DNA is TGTGCCACTATTCGTGGGCAGGCCAGCAATCAGCCCCAGCATTTT.

This clonotype showed up many times. The chain couples TRBV11-3 to TRBJ1-2; TRBD1 is a possible D gene (6 bases). Germline V gene sequence: CDR1 SGHNT, CDR2 YENEEA. The CDR3 spans 12 residues. Trimming removed 5 bases from V and 8 bases from J, with 12 bases in between. The CDR3 is CASSIPGDGYTF. The CDR3 DNA reads as TGTGCCAGCAGCATCCCAGGGGACGGCTACACCTTC.

The chain links TRBV20-1 to TRBJ2-2; no clear D gene. V lost 1 base, J lost 1 base, and 13 bases lay in between. In germline, CDR1 is DFQATT, CDR2 SNEGSKA (reference sequence). The CDR3 loop spans 16 amino acids. CDR3 coding DNA: TGCAGTGCTAGAGGAGGCGGAGACCTGAACACCGGGGAGCTGTTTTTT. This codes for CSARGGGDLNTGELFF.

The chain links TRBV19 to TRBJ2-1, with 8 bases identical to TRBD1. Trimming removed 7 bases from V and 2 bases from J; junction bases left unmatched: 4. Germline assignment: CDR1 LNHDA and CDR2 SQIVND (reference sequence). CDR3 length: 14 amino acids. The CDR3 is CASNRQGTYNEQFF. The CDR3 DNA is TGTGCCAGTAACCGACAGGGGACCTACAATGAGCAGTTCTTC.

This rearrangement joins TRBV6-2 or TRBV6-3 to TRBJ2-5; D tentatively fits TRBD1 or TRBD2 (5 bases each). The V end was cut by 5 bases, the J end by 5 bases, with 18 bases between. This CDR3 region has 15 residues. The germline gives CDR1 MNHEY, CDR2 SVGEGT. The CDR3 nucleotides read TGTGCCAGCAGTGAAGATTTGTACAGGAGGGAGACCCAGTACTTC. Translation: CASSEDLYRRETQYF.

This clonotype was counted only a few times. An end of the junction differs from the germline gene, which may be a read error. The chain employs TRBV6-1 and TRBJ1-1; D gene uncertain. The CDR3 extends over 15 amino acids. Looked up from germline, CDR1 is MNHNS and CDR2 is SASEGT. The CDR3 loop reads CASSPAWTANTAAFF. The DNA for the CDR3 is TGTGCCAGCAGTCCTGCTTGGACGGCGAACACTGCAGCTTTCTTT.

Ten or more counts support this clonotype. The chain carries TRBV6-1 and TRBJ1-4, with D unresolved. V lost 6 bases and J 8 bases, leaving 13 bases between the germline ends. CDR1 is MNHNS and CDR2 is SASEGT in the germline V gene. The CDR3 is made up of 13 amino acids. For the CDR3, the DNA is TGTGCCAGCAGGCTATTAACCGGGGAAAAACTGTTTTTT. It encodes CASRLLTGEKLFF.

This clonotype was detected only a few times. The V gene is TRBV20-1, the J gene TRBJ2-5; D call uncertain. Trimming left V 1 base short and J 2 bases short, with 8 bases between. Germline-derived CDR1 and CDR2 are DFQATT and SNEGSKA (reference sequence). The CDR3 loop spans 13 amino acids. The CDR3 sequence is CSARGSLQETQYF. Here the CDR3 DNA reads TGCAGTGCTAGAGGCAGCCTTCAAGAGACCCAGTACTTC.

This clonotype has only a few counts. This sequence joins TRBV15 and TRBJ1-3; D ambiguous. CDR1 and CDR2 (germline): LNHNV, YYDKDF (reference sequence). V lost 0 bases to trimming and J lost 4 bases, with 4 bases between them. The CDR3 runs 13 residues. CDR3 in amino acids: CATSRDGGNTIYF. Written as DNA, the CDR3 is TGTGCCACCAGCAGAGACGGAGGAAACACCATATATTTT.

This clonotype was counted ten times or more. The rearrangement uses TRBV12-3 or TRBV12-4 and TRBJ1-3, with unresolved D. The CDR3 has 13 residues. V shed 6 bases and J shed 5 bases, with 11 bases lying between them. CDR3 loop: CASSRIQRNTIYF. CDR3 DNA sequence: TGTGCCAGCAGCCGAATACAGAGAAACACCATATATTTT.

This clonotype was observed a few times. This chain uses TRBV6-9 with TRBJ1-2; a possible D gene is TRBD1 (6 bases). The V end was cut by 3 bases, the J end by 5 bases, with 19 bases between. This CDR3 region has 16 residues. Germline values: CDR1 MNHGY, CDR2 SVAAGI. For the CDR3, the DNA is TGTGCCAGCAGTTACGGGGGGGCAGCCCTAAATTATGGCTACACCTTC. Protein product: CASSYGGAALNYGYTF.

This clonotype showed up just a few times. The rearrangement uses TRBV7-2 and TRBJ2-7; weak D call: TRBD1 (6 bases). V was shortened by 2 bases and J by 2 bases, with 16 bases between the two germline ends. CDR1 SGHTA and CDR2 FQGNSA come from the germline V gene. The CDR3 consists of 16 residues. The CDR3 DNA follows: TGTGCCAGCAGCTTAAACTCCCGGACAGTCCCCTACGAGCAGTACTTC. Its translation is CASSLNSRTVPYEQYF.

This clonotype was recorded a few times. This chain uses TRBV20-1 with TRBJ2-7; 11 bases agree with TRBD2. Germline assignment: CDR1 DFQATT and CDR2 SNEGSKA (reference sequence). The CDR3 is 14 residues long. J lost 2 bases, V lost 6 bases, and 6 bases had no gene match. DNA for the CDR3: TGCAGTGCCTCCGGGGGACTAGCGGCCTACGAGCAGTACTTC. It yields the protein CSASGGLAAYEQYF.

This clonotype occurred many times. The rearrangement uses TRBV2 and TRBJ1-4; D may be TRBD1 (6 bases). In germline, CDR1 is SNHLY, CDR2 FYNNEI. The CDR3 has 15 amino acids. V lost 4 bases to trimming and J lost 0 bases, with 9 bases between them. The CDR3 protein is CASSGTAATNEKLFF. In DNA, the CDR3 is TGTGCCAGCAGTGGGACAGCGGCAACTAATGAAAAACTGTTTTTT. Looking up the rest from reference TRBV2 and TRBJ1-4 gives the full variable domain: EPEVTQTPSHQVTQMGQEVILRCVPISNHLYFYWYRQILGQKVEFLVSFYNNEISEKSEIFDDQFSVERPDGSNFTLKIRSTKLEDSAMYFCASSGTAATNEKLFFGSGTQLSVL.

This clonotype was recorded a few times. It is likely a read error, because the conserved phenylalanine at the end of the CDR3 is missing. This chain connects TRBV30 to TRBJ1-1; 8 nucleotides line up with TRBD1. V was clipped by 7 bases and J by 4 bases; unmatched bases: 8. The germline V gene has CDR1 GTSNPN and CDR2 SVGIG (reference sequence). This CDR3 comprises 13 residues. CDR3 sequence reads: CAYDRGGGTEAFL. For the CDR3, the DNA is TGTGCCTACGACAGGGGCGGCGGCACTGAAGCTTTCCTT.

This clonotype was counted between two and nine times. The chain combines TRBV3-1 with TRBJ1-2; D gene uncertain. The germline V gene encodes CDR1 LGHDT and CDR2 YNNKEL (reference sequence). V was shortened by 1 base and J by 9 bases, with 12 bases between the two germline ends. CDR3 length: 13 amino acids. CDR3 sequence reads: CASSQVSRGSYTF. The CDR3 DNA reads as TGTGCCAGCAGCCAAGTGTCCCGCGGCAGCTACACCTTC. Drawing the rest from reference TRBV3-1 and TRBJ1-2, the complete variable domain is DTAVSQTPKYLVTQMGNDKSIKCEQNLGHDTMYWYKQDSKKFLKIMFSYNNKELIINETVPNRFSPKSPDKAHLNLHINSLELGDSAVYFCASSQVSRGSYTFGSGTRLTVV.

This clonotype was counted only a few times. The chain recombines TRBV10-3 with TRBJ1-1, with 8 bases matching TRBD1. V shed 7 bases and J 3 bases; nucleotides not matched to a gene: 4. The germline V gene has CDR1 ENHRY and CDR2 SYGVKD. The length of the CDR3 is 13 residues. The CDR3 coding sequence is TGTGCCATCACCAGGACAGGGCACACTGAAGCTTTCTTT. This encodes CAITRTGHTEAFF.